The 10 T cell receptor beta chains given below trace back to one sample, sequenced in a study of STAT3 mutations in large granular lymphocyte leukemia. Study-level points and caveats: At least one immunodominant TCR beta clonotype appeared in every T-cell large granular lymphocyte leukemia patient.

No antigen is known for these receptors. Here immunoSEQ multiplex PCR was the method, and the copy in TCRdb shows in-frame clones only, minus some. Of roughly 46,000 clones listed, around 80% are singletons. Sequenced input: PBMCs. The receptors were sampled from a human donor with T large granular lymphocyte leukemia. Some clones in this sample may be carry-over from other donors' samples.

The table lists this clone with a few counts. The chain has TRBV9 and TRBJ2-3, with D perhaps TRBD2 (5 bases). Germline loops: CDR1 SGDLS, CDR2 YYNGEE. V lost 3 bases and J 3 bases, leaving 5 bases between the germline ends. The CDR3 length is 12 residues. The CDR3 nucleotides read TGTGCCAGCAGCGGGACTACAGATACGCAGTATTTT. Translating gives CASSGTTDTQYF.

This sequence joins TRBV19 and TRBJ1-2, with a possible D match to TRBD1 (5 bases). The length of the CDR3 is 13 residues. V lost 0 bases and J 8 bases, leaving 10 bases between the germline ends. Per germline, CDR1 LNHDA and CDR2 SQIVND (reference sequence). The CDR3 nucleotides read TGTGCCAGTAGTATAGAAGGGGCAGGAGGCTACACCTTC. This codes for CASSIEGAGGYTF.

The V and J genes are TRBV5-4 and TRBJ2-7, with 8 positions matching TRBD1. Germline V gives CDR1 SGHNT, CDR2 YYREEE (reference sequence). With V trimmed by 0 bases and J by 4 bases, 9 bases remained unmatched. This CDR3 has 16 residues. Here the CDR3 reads CASSLGGTGGRYEQYF. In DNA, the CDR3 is TGTGCCAGCAGCTTGGGGGGGACAGGAGGAAGGTACGAGCAGTACTTC.

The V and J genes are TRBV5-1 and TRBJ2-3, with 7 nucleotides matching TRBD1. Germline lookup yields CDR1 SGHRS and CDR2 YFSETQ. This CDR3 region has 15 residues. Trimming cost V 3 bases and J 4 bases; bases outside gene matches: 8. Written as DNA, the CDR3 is TGCGCCAGCAGCTCAAGGGGACAGTTGGCAGATACGCAGTATTTT. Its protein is CASSSRGQLADTQYF.

CDR3 coding DNA: TGTGCCAGCAGTGAACCTCATTGGGCACCCCTCCACTTT. Encoded protein: CASSEPHWAPLHF. The rearrangement joins TRBV25-1 to TRBJ1-6; D is ambiguous. The CDR3 loop spans 13 amino acids. V was shortened by 2 bases and J by 11 bases, with 10 bases between the two germline ends. Germline V gene lookup returns CDR1 MGHDK and CDR2 SYGVNS.

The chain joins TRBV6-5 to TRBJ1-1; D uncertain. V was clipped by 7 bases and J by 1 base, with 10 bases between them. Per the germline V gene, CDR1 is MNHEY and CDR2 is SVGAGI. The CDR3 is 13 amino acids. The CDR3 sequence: CASTHSSNTEAFF. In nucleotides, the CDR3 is TGTGCCAGCACTCACAGTTCGAACACTGAAGCTTTCTTT.

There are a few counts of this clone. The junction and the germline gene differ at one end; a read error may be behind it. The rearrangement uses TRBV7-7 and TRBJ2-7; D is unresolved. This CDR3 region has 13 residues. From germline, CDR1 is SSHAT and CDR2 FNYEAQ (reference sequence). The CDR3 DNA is TGTGCTAGCAGCTTAGAGTCGGCTGGCGAGCAGTACTTC. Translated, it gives CASSLESAGEQYF.

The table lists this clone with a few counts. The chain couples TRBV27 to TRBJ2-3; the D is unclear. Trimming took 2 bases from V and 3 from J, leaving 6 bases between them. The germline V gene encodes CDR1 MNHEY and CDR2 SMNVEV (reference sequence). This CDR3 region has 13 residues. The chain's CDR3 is CASSLRFTDTQYF. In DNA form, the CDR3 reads TGTGCCAGCAGTTTAAGATTTACAGATACGCAGTATTTT.

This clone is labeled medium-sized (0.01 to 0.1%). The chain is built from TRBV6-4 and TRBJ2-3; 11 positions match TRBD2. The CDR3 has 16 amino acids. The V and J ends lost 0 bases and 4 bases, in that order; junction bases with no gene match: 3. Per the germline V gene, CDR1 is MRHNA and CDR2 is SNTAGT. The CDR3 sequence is CASSDSASGGSDTQYF. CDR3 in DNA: TGTGCCAGCAGTGACTCGGCTAGCGGGGGGTCAGATACGCAGTATTTT.

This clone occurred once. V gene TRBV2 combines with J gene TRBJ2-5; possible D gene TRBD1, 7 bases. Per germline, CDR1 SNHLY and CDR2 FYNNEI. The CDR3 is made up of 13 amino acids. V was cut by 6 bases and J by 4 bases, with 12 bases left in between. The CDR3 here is CASSLRGAETQYF. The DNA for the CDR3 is TGTGCCAGCAGCCTCAGGGGGGCAGAGACCCAGTACTTC.